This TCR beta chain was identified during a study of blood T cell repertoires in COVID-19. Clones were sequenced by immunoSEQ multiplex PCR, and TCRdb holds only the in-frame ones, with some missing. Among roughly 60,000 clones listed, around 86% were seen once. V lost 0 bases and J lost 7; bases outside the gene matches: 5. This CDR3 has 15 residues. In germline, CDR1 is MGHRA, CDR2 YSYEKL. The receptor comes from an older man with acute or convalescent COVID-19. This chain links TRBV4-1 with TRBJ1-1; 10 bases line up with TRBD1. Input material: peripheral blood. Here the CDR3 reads CASSQDGTGADEAFF. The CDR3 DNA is TGCGCCAGCAGCCAAGATGGGACAGGGGCGGATGAAGCTTTCTTT.